Below are 18 T cell receptor beta chains sequenced from a single sample in a study of T cell responses to AZD1222 COVID-19 vaccine. Sequencing used immunoSEQ multiplex PCR; TCRdb keeps in-frame clones, though not all of them. The sample records about 82,000 clones, approximately 90% being singletons. The source was peripheral blood, collected on day 0 of AZD1222 vaccination. The receptors derive from an adult in good health.

This clone was seen more than once but under ten times. This sequence joins TRBV7-6 and TRBJ2-2; 8 nucleotides align to TRBD2. Per germline, CDR1 SGHVS and CDR2 FNYEAQ. CDR3 length equals 20 residues. Trimming at V came to 5 bases and at J to 0 bases, leaving 17 bases not matched to a gene. The CDR3 coding sequence is TGTGCCAGCAGCCCCCGCGACGGGGGGGCGGGGTTTTCGAACACCGGGGAGCTGTTTTTT. Translated: CASSPRDGGAGFSNTGELFF. Complete variable domain (other parts from reference TRBV7-6 and TRBJ2-2): GAGVSQSPRYKVTKRGQDVALRCDPISGHVSLYWYRQALGQGPEFLTYFNYEAQQDKSGLPNDRFSAERPEGSISTLTIQRTEQRDSAMYRCASSPRDGGAGFSNTGELFFGEGSRLTVL.

This clone was seen only a few times. V usage is TRBV4-1 and J usage is TRBJ2-7, with no clear D. The CDR3 contains 15 residues. V gave up 0 bases and J gave up 3 bases, with 12 bases separating them. Germline CDR1 is MGHRA and CDR2 is YSYEKL. CDR3: CASSQDQNSLYEQYF. The CDR3 DNA follows: TGCGCCAGCAGCCAAGATCAGAACAGTCTCTACGAGCAGTACTTC.

This sequence joins TRBV19 and TRBJ1-1; possibly TRBD1 for D (6 bases). The CDR3 totals 13 residues. The germline V gene encodes CDR1 LNHDA and CDR2 SQIVND (reference sequence). V lost 6 bases, J lost 3 bases, and 11 bases lay in between. The CDR3 region is CASSTRGDTEAFF. The CDR3 DNA follows: TGTGCCAGTAGCACTAGGGGGGACACTGAAGCTTTCTTT.

The rearrangement uses TRBV27 and TRBJ1-5; unclear D gene. Deletions cut 4 bases from V and 0 bases from J, with 10 bases between. The CDR3 runs to 15 residues. Germline lookup yields CDR1 MNHEY and CDR2 SMNVEV (reference sequence). In DNA, the CDR3 is TGTGCCAGCAGTTCGACGGACGGTAGCAATCAGCCCCAGCATTTT. It encodes CASSSTDGSNQPQHF.

The rearrangement uses TRBV18 and TRBJ2-3; D gene ambiguous. The germline V and J ends were trimmed by 1 base and 3 bases, with 5 bases remaining between them. Germline loops: CDR1 KGHSH, CDR2 LQKENI. This CDR3 comprises 13 residues. CDR3 sequence (DNA): TGTGCCAGCTCACCACGGATGACAGATACGCAGTATTTT. Its protein product is CASSPRMTDTQYF. Together with reference TRBV18 and TRBJ2-3, the CDR3 gives the full variable domain: NAGVMQNPRHLVRRRGQEARLRCSPMKGHSHVYWYRQLPEEGLKFMVYLQKENIIDESGMPKERFSAEFPKEGPSILRIQQVVRGDSAAYFCASSPRMTDTQYFGPGTRLTVL.

This clone was detected only once. V usage is TRBV4-3 and J usage is TRBJ2-7; the match to TRBD2 covers 9 bases. This CDR3 is built from 16 residues. With V trimmed by 3 bases and J by 4 bases, 10 bases remained unmatched. CDR1 and CDR2 from the germline V gene are LGHNA and YSLEER. The CDR3 DNA is TGCGCCAGCAGCCAGGAAAATAGCGGGGGCCCGTACGAGCAGTACTTC. Amino acid sequence: CASSQENSGGPYEQYF.

This chain joins TRBV10-3 and TRBJ1-2; TRBD1 might be the D (6 bases). Germline assignment: CDR1 ENHRY and CDR2 SYGVKD. Between the trimmed V and J ends, which lost 7 bases and 3 bases, there was a span of 12 bases. The length of the CDR3 is 13 residues. As DNA, the CDR3 is TGTGCCATCAAAAGGGGGGCAGACTATGGCTACACCTTC. Protein: CAIKRGADYGYTF.

The chain links TRBV27 to TRBJ2-5; TRBD2 is a possible D gene (5 bases). V shed 4 bases and J shed 4 bases, with 19 bases lying between them. Germline V CDR1 and CDR2: MNHEY, SMNVEV (reference sequence). The CDR3 is 16 residues long. The CDR3 region is CASSSYGRRDRETQYF. The CDR3 nucleotides are TGTGCCAGCAGTTCGTATGGTCGCCGGGATCGAGAGACCCAGTACTTC.

The chain links TRBV27 to TRBJ1-4; 8 positions agree with TRBD1. The J segment lost 7 bases and the V segment lost 2 bases, leaving 6 bases of the junction unmatched. The CDR3 runs 15 residues. In germline, CDR1 is MNHEY, CDR2 SMNVEV (reference sequence). DNA for the CDR3: TGTGCCAGCAGTTTAGCAGGGGGCGCAAGTGAAAAACTGTTTTTT. Protein sequence: CASSLAGGASEKLFF. Based on the CDR3 plus reference TRBV27 and TRBJ1-4, the full variable domain is EAQVTQNPRYLITVTGKKLTVTCSQNMNHEYMSWYRQDPGLGLRQIYYSMNVEVTDKGDVPEGYKVSRKEKRNFPLILESPSPNQTSLYFCASSLAGGASEKLFFGSGTQLSVL.

The chain recombines TRBV19 with TRBJ1-4; D gene unclear. Trimming pared 6 bases from V and 1 base from J, leaving 12 bases between. Germline V gene sequence: CDR1 LNHDA, CDR2 SQIVND (reference sequence). This CDR3 region has 15 residues. The CDR3 is CASRNPPETNEKLFF. In DNA, the CDR3 is TGTGCCAGTAGAAACCCCCCGGAAACTAATGAAAAACTGTTTTTT.

The chain couples TRBV12-3 or TRBV12-4 to TRBJ2-7; 8 positions match TRBD1. The trim removed 5 bases at V and 7 bases at J, leaving 7 bases unmatched. The length of the CDR3 is 13 residues. Here the CDR3 reads CASSTGGLSEQYF. In DNA form, the CDR3 reads TGTGCCAGCAGTACAGGGGGTCTCTCAGAGCAGTACTTC.

The chain carries TRBV2 and TRBJ1-2, with unresolved D. The ends were cut back, 1 base at V and 4 bases at J, with 16 bases in the middle. This CDR3 is built from 16 residues. CDR1 is SNHLY and CDR2 is FYNNEI in the germline V gene. The CDR3 region is CASSEGRSATFYGYTF. The CDR3 nucleotides read TGTGCCAGCAGTGAAGGCAGGTCGGCTACTTTCTATGGCTACACCTTC.

Here the CDR3 DNA reads TGTGCCAGCAGCCAATGGGTAGGCACCATATATTTT. The encoded protein is CASSQWVGTIYF. V is TRBV3-1 (or the pseudogene TRBV3-2) and J is TRBJ1-3; no firm D call. This CDR3 spans 12 amino acids. Germline V lookup: CDR1 LGHDT, CDR2 YNNKEL (reference sequence). The germline V and J ends were trimmed by 2 bases and 9 bases, with 8 bases remaining between them.

The chain employs TRBV12-5 and TRBJ2-2, with 16 bases lining up with TRBD2. Germline assignment: CDR1 LGHNT and CDR2 FRNRAP. J was trimmed by 4 bases and V by 1 base; bases with no gene match: 12. The CDR3 loop spans 21 amino acids. The CDR3 loop is CASGLDLPGLAGGRVTGELFF. CDR3 in DNA: TGTGCTAGTGGTTTGGACCTACCGGGACTAGCGGGGGGGCGTGTCACCGGGGAGCTGTTTTTT. Drawing the rest from reference TRBV12-5 and TRBJ2-2, the complete variable domain is DARVTQTPRHKVTEMGQEVTMRCQPILGHNTVFWYRQTMMQGLELLAYFRNRAPLDDSGMPKDRFSAEMPDATLATLKIQPSEPRDSAVYFCASGLDLPGLAGGRVTGELFFGEGSRLTVL.

The chain combines TRBV5-1 with TRBJ2-6, with D unresolved. V was cut by 0 bases and J by 1 base, with 5 bases left in between. This CDR3 has 15 residues. Germline loops: CDR1 SGHRS, CDR2 YFSETQ. The CDR3 loop is CASSLDGSGANVLTF. CDR3 DNA: TGCGCCAGCAGCTTGGACGGTTCTGGGGCCAACGTCCTGACTTTC.

CDR3 nucleotides: TGTGCCAGCAGCCCGGGACGAAGGTTTGAAGCTTTCTTT. Encoded protein: CASSPGRRFEAFF. The chain uses TRBV5-6 and TRBJ1-1; possibly TRBD1 for D (5 bases). The V gene's germline CDR1 is SGHDT and CDR2 YYEEEE. V gave up 4 bases and J gave up 7 bases, with 14 bases separating them. The CDR3 runs to 13 residues.

This clone was found a few times. The chain is built from TRBV7-2 and TRBJ1-1; D not certain. The germline V gene encodes CDR1 SGHTA and CDR2 FQGNSA. The V and J ends lost 1 base and 10 bases respectively, with 7 bases between them. The CDR3 runs 11 residues. CDR3 nucleotide sequence: TGTGCCAGCAGCTTAGGCCGGGGAGCTTTCTTT. This translates into CASSLGRGAFF.

The genes are TRBV6-2 or TRBV6-3 and TRBJ1-6; no clear D. Trimming stripped 4 bases from V and 9 bases from J, with 7 bases between. The CDR3 is 12 residues long. In germline, CDR1 is MNHEY, CDR2 SVGEGT. This chain's CDR3 is CASSLDFSPLHF. For the CDR3, the DNA is TGTGCCAGCAGTTTGGACTTTTCACCCCTCCACTTT.